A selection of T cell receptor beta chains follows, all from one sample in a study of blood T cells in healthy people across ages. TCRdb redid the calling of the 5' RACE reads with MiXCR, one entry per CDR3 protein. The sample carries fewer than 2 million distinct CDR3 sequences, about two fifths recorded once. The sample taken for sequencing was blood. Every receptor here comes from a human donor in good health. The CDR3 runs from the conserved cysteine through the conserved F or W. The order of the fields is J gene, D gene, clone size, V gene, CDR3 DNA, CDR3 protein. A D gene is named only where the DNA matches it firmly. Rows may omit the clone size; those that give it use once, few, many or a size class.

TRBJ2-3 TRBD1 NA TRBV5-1 TGCGCCAGCAGCATCGACAGGGGGCAAGGAGATACGCAGTATTTT CASSIDRGQGDTQYF
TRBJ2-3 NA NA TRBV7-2 TGTGCCAGCAGCTTCATGGGACTCCACACAGATACGCAGTATTTT CASSFMGLHTDTQYF
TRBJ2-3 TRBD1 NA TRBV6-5 TGTGCCAGCAGTTACGATCAGGGGGCCACAGATACGCAGTATTTT CASSYDQGATDTQYF
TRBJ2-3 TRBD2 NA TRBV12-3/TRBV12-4 TGTGCCAGCAGTTCGGGGGGGCCTCGCGCAGATACGCAGTATTTT CASSSGGPRADTQYF
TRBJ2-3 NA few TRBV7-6 TGTGCCAGCAGCTTAGCGACTGGTAGCGCTGCGCAGTATTTT CASSLATGSAAQYF
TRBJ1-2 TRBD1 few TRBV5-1 TGCGCCAGCAGATACTACCCGGGACAGGGGGATGGCTACACCTTC CASRYYPGQGDGYTF
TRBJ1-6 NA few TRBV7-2 TGTGCCAGCAGCCCCGCACACTTCGATAATTCACCCCTCCACTTT CASSPAHFDNSPLHF
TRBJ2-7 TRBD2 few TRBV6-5 TGTGCCAGCAGTTCTGGAGCGGGGCCCTACGAGCAGTACTTC CASSSGAGPYEQYF
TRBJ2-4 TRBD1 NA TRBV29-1 TGCAGCGTTACCTCGACAGGGTGGGACAAAAACATTCAGTACTTC CSVTSTGWDKNIQYF
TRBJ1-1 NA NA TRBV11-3 TGTGCCAGCACCATCATTGACACTGAAGCTTTCTTT CASTIIDTEAFF
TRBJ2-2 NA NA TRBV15 TGTGCCACCAGCAGAGAAGTACTATACACCGGGGAGCTGTTTTTT CATSREVLYTGELFF
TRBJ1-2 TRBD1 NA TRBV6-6 TGTGCCAGCAGTTACAGGACAGGGGCCACTAACTATGGCTACACCTTC CASSYRTGATNYGYTF
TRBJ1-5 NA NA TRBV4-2 TGTGCCAGCAGCCAAGACAGGGCTGCTCAGCCCCAGCATTTT CASSQDRAAQPQHF
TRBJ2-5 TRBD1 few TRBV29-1 TGCAGCGTTGAAGATCGAAGGACAGGGATTCGCGAGACCCAGTACTTC CSVEDRRTGIRETQYF
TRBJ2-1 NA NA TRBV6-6 TGTGCCAGCAGTTACTCCCCGCGGGGGCAGTTCTTC CASSYSPRGQFF
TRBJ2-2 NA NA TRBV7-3 TGTGCCAGCAGCCCACAAGCCGCGAGGGACACCGGGGAGCTGTTTTTT CASSPQAARDTGELFF
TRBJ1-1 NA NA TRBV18 TGTGCCAGCTCACCAGAGCGCCAGGGAGGCACTGAAGCTTTCTTT CASSPERQGGTEAFF
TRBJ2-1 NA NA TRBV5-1 TGCGCCAGCAGCTTGGTTCAGCCCGCAAATGAGCAGTTCTTC CASSLVQPANEQFF
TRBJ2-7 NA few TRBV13 TGTGCCAGCAGCTTAGCCCTGATGAGCTACGAGCAGTACTTC CASSLALMSYEQYF
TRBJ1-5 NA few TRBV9 TGTGCCAGCAGCGTAAACGATGAGTTCAATCAGCCCCAGCATTTT CASSVNDEFNQPQHF
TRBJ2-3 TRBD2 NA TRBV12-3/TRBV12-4 TGTGCCAGCAGTTTAGCGCGGGGGAAGGCAGATACGCAGTATTTT CASSLARGKADTQYF
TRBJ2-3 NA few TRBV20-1 TGCAGTGCTGCTGGGACCGCAGATACGCAGTATTTT CSAAGTADTQYF
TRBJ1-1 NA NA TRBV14 TGTGCCAGCAACCAATACCCGGGGACTGAAGCTTTCTTT CASNQYPGTEAFF
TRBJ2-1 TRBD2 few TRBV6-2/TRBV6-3 TGTGCCAGCAGTTACCACATTGGGAGCGGGGGAAACAATGAGCAGTTCTTC CASSYHIGSGGNNEQFF
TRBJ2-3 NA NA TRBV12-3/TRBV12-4 TGTGCCAGCAGCAAAACAGGGTCCCGCACAGATACGCAGTATTTT CASSKTGSRTDTQYF
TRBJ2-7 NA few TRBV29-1 TGCAGCGTTGAGAGCAGGACAGCTAGCTCCTACGAGCAGTACTTC CSVESRTASSYEQYF
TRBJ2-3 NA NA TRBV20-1 TGCAGTGCTAGAGATCGGGGTGGAACAGATACGCAGTATTTT CSARDRGGTDTQYF
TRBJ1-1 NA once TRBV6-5 TGTGCCAGCAGTTACCTCGGGATTAACAGCTTAATGAACACTGAAGCTTTCTTT CASSYLGINSLMNTEAFF
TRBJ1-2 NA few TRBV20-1 TGCAGGGCTAGGAAAGGGGGCTATGGCTACACCTTC CRARKGGYGYTF
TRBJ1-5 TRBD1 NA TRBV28 TGTGCCAGCAGTAGGCGAGGGACAGGCAATCAGCCCCAGCATTTT CASSRRGTGNQPQHF
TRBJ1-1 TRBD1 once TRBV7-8 TGTGCCAGCAGCCCGGACAGGGGGCTGCCAAACACTGAAGCTTTCTTT CASSPDRGLPNTEAFF
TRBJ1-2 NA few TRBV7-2 TGTGCCAGCAGCTTAGTTGTGGCCACCTATGGCTACACCTTC CASSLVVATYGYTF
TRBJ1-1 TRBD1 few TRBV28 TGTGCCAGCAGTCCGGGGGACAGGCAAAACACTGAAGCTTTCTTT CASSPGDRQNTEAFF
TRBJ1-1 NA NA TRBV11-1 TGTGCCAGCACCTCCCTGGTGGGATCGAACACTGAAGCTTTCTTT CASTSLVGSNTEAFF
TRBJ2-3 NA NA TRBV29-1 TGCAGCGTGGCAGGGTCCGGATCAGATACGCGGTATTTT CSVAGSGSDTRYF
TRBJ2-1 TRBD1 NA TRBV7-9 TGTGCCAGCAGCCCCGACAGGGGGTACTACAGTGAGCAGTTCTTC CASSPDRGYYSEQFF
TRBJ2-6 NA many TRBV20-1 TGCAGTGCTCGAGTAGTCGGTGGGGCCAACGTCCTGACTTTC CSARVVGGANVLTF
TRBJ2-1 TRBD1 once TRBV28 TGTGCCAGCAGTCAGACAGGGCCCCCCTCCTACAATGAGCAGTGCTTC CASSQTGPPSYNEQCF